A selection of T cell receptor beta chains follows, all from one sample in a study of cytotoxic CD8 clonotypes in ibrutinib-treated CLL. Sequencing used immunoSEQ multiplex PCR; TCRdb keeps in-frame clones, though not all of them. The repertoire holds 130,000 or so clones, with approximately 83% as singletons. The sample consisted of PBMCs, taken after 24 months of ibrutinib treatment. Receptors originate from a human donor with chronic lymphocytic leukemia. The CDR3 runs from the conserved cysteine through the conserved F or W. The D gene is left open where the match is weak. Clone size is shown for a subset of rows, as once, few, many or a class of expanded clone.

DNA	CDR3	V	D	size	J
TGTGCCAGCAGTGAAGGAGGGACTCGCTCCTACGAGCAGTACTTC	CASSEGGTRSYEQYF	TRBV6-1	-	-	TRBJ2-7
TGTGCCAGCAGCCAAGATTTGAGCGGGACAGGGTTTGGGTACTATGGCTACACCTTC	CASSQDLSGTGFGYYGYTF	TRBV4-2	TRBD1	-	TRBJ1-2
TGCGCCAGCAGCCCCCTCGGGAGGGCCTACGAGCAGTACTTC	CASSPLGRAYEQYF	TRBV4-1	TRBD2	-	TRBJ2-7
TGTGCCAGCAGCTTTTACAGGGGTGCGACCGGGGAGCTGTTTTTT	CASSFYRGATGELFF	TRBV7-2	TRBD1	-	TRBJ2-2
TGTGCCAGCAGTAGGGACAGGGAGCAGTTCTTC	CASSRDREQFF	TRBV6-5	TRBD1	-	TRBJ2-1
TGTGCCAGCACCCTAGACAGGTCGAGAGAGACCCAGTACTTC	CASTLDRSRETQYF	TRBV6-6	-	once	TRBJ2-5
TGTGCCAGCAGCAGCGGGAGGGCCGGAACGGATGAGCAGTTCTTC	CASSSGRAGTDEQFF	TRBV6-5	TRBD2	-	TRBJ2-1
TGTGCCAGCAGTTCCTGGACAGGGGGCGGAAGCAATCAGCCCCAGCATTTT	CASSSWTGGGSNQPQHF	TRBV28	TRBD1	few	TRBJ1-5
TGTGCCAGCAGTTCGGAGAGGGAGGCAGATACGCAGTATTTT	CASSSEREADTQYF	TRBV6-4	-	-	TRBJ2-3
TGTGCCAGCAGTTTACGTGGCAGGGCTAACGAGCAGTACTTC	CASSLRGRANEQYF	TRBV28	-	once	TRBJ2-7
TGTGCCATCAGTGAGTCGTATCAGGGGGCCTCTGGAAACACCATATATTTT	CAISESYQGASGNTIYF	TRBV10-3	TRBD1	-	TRBJ1-3
TGTGCCAGCAGTCTAGGGGGGGCCTGGGGTCAGCCCCAGCATTTT	CASSLGGAWGQPQHF	TRBV6-1	-	-	TRBJ1-5
TGTGCCAGCAGTAGCCGACTAGCGGGCCCTGGCGAGCAGTACTTC	CASSSRLAGPGEQYF	TRBV6-5	TRBD2	medium-sized	TRBJ2-7
TGTGCCAGCAGTACGGCCGGGACAGGGAAAACTGAAGCTTTCTTT	CASSTAGTGKTEAFF	TRBV28	TRBD1	-	TRBJ1-1
TGTGCCAGCAGCTTGGAAGGACTAGAAGACAATGAGCAGTTCTTC	CASSLEGLEDNEQFF	TRBV5-4	TRBD2	-	TRBJ2-1
TGTGCCAGTAGTGTGGGACAGGAGCTCTATGGCTACACCTTC	CASSVGQELYGYTF	TRBV19	TRBD1	-	TRBJ1-2
TGTGCCAGCAGCCGGGGGGGACGGTGGAGCTCCTACGAGCAGTACTTC	CASSRGGRWSSYEQYF	TRBV7-2	TRBD2	-	TRBJ2-7
TGTGCCAGCAGGTTACCGGGACAGGGGCCCCTGTACTTC	CASRLPGQGPLYF	TRBV6-5	TRBD1	-	TRBJ2-7
TGTGCCAGCAGCTTGGAGGCTCCTTTCGAGCAGTACTTC	CASSLEAPFEQYF	TRBV7-2	-	-	TRBJ2-7
TGTGCCAGCAGCTTACCGGCTAGCGGGAGGGGGCAGTTCTTC	CASSLPASGRGQFF	TRBV13	TRBD2	-	TRBJ2-1
TGTGCCAGCTCACCACAGCGGGACACTGAAGCTTTCTTT	CASSPQRDTEAFF	TRBV18	-	-	TRBJ1-1
TGTGCCAGTAACTCACAGGGGGCGAGTCGCGAAAAACTGTTTTTT	CASNSQGASREKLFF	TRBV19	TRBD1	-	TRBJ1-4
TGTGCCAGGGGGGACAGGGGATTAAGTGATTCACCCCTCCACTTT	CARGDRGLSDSPLHF	TRBV27	TRBD1	-	TRBJ1-6
TGCAGCGTTGACAGCGCGCTCTCCTACAATGAGCAGTTCTTC	CSVDSALSYNEQFF	TRBV29-1	-	-	TRBJ2-1
TGTGCCAGCAGCTTACACCTAGCGGGAGGGCCGAATACAGATACGCAGTATTTT	CASSLHLAGGPNTDTQYF	TRBV7-9	TRBD2	-	TRBJ2-3
TGTGCCAGTAGTATAGTGGCAGTGAACACTGAAGCTTTCTTT	CASSIVAVNTEAFF	TRBV19	-	-	TRBJ1-1
TGTGCCATCAGTGGGGGGGACCTTCGCGGGGAGCTGTTTTTT	CAISGGDLRGELFF	TRBV10-3	-	-	TRBJ2-2
TGCAGCGCCGTAGAAAGGGCTTTTGCTGGAAACACCATATATTTT	CSAVERAFAGNTIYF	TRBV29-1	-	-	TRBJ1-3
TGCGCCAGCAGCTTGGGAGACAGGGGGCAAGAGACCCAGTACTTC	CASSLGDRGQETQYF	TRBV5-1	TRBD1	-	TRBJ2-5
TGTGCCAGCAGCCCAGGGGGATCTGGAAACACCATATATTTT	CASSPGGSGNTIYF	TRBV2	TRBD1	-	TRBJ1-3
TGTGCCTGGAGTACAACAGGGGCTGGCTACACCTTC	CAWSTTGAGYTF	TRBV30	TRBD1	-	TRBJ1-2
TGCGCCAGCAGCACAAGACAGGGGGGAGAGGAGCAGTACTTC	CASSTRQGGEEQYF	TRBV5-1	TRBD1	-	TRBJ2-7
TGTGCCAGCAGTGGCAGGGAGAATGAAAAACTGTTTTTT	CASSGRENEKLFF	TRBV28	-	-	TRBJ1-4
TGCGCCAGCAGTGAGGGCGGGAGGATCTACAATGAGCAGTTCTTC	CASSEGGRIYNEQFF	TRBV10-1	TRBD2	-	TRBJ2-1
TGCAGTGTGTCCGGGATCCAGTACTTC	CSVSGIQYF	TRBV20-1	-	-	TRBJ2-7
TGTGCCAGCAGTAAGATGACTGGTAGCTCCTACGAGCAGTACTTC	CASSKMTGSSYEQYF	TRBV28	-	-	TRBJ2-7
TGTGCCAGTAGTTGGACAGGTTCCTCAGCGGGGGCTTTCTTT	CASSWTGSSAGAFF	TRBV19	TRBD1	-	TRBJ1-1
TGTGCCAGCAGTTTATCGGCTACCCCTGCTAACTATGGCTACACCTTC	CASSLSATPANYGYTF	TRBV27	-	once	TRBJ1-2
TGTGCCAGCAGTATCCCCGGGACAGCCCAACGCTACACCTTC	CASSIPGTAQRYTF	TRBV28	TRBD1	-	TRBJ1-2
TGTGCCAGCAGCCAACCGGGACAGGGGGCGGGTGAGCAGTTCTTC	CASSQPGQGAGEQFF	TRBV7-8	TRBD1	-	TRBJ2-1
TGTGCCAGCAGCTTTGGACAGGGAGGGACAGTGGCTAATGAAAAACTGTTTTTT	CASSFGQGGTVANEKLFF	TRBV5-8	TRBD1	-	TRBJ1-4
TGTGCCAGCAGTCGCTACAGGGCGACCTCTGGAAACACCATATATTTT	CASSRYRATSGNTIYF	TRBV28	-	-	TRBJ1-3
TGTGCCAGCAGTACACCAAGCGGGAGTGAAGAGCAGTTCTTC	CASSTPSGSEEQFF	TRBV9	TRBD2	-	TRBJ2-1
TGCGCCAGCAGCTTGAGTATTAGGGAGTCTGGGGCCAACGTCCTGACTTTC	CASSLSIRESGANVLTF	TRBV5-1	-	-	TRBJ2-6
TGTGCCAGCAGTCGGAGCGGCGGCCCCAATTCACCCCTCCACTTT	CASSRSGGPNSPLHF	TRBV6-6	-	-	TRBJ1-6
TGTGCCAGCAGCTTCGGGACACCACAAGAGACCCAGTACTTC	CASSFGTPQETQYF	TRBV11-2	-	-	TRBJ2-5